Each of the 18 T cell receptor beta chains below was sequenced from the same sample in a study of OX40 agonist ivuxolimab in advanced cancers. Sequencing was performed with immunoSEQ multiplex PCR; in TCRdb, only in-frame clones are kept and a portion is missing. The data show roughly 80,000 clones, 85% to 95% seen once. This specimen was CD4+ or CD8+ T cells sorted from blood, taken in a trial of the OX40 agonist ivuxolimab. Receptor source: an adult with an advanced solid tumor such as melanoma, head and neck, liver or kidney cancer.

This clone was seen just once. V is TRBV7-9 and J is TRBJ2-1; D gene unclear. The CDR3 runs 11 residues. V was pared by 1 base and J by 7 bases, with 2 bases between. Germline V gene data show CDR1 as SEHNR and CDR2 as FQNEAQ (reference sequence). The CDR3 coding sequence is TGTGCCAGCAGCTTAGTTAATGAGCAGTTCTTC. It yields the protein CASSLVNEQFF.

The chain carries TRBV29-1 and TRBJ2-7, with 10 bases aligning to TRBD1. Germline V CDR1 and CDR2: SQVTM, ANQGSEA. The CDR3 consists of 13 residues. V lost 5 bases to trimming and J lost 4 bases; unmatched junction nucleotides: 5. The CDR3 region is CSVIEDRGYEQYF. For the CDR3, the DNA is TGCAGCGTTATTGAGGACAGGGGGTACGAGCAGTACTTC.

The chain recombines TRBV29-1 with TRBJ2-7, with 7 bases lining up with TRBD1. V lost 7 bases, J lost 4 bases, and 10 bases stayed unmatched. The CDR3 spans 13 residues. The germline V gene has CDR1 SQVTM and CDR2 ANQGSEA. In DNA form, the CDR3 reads TGCAGCGCTCGAGGGGGACAGACATACGAGCAGTACTTC. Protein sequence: CSARGGQTYEQYF.

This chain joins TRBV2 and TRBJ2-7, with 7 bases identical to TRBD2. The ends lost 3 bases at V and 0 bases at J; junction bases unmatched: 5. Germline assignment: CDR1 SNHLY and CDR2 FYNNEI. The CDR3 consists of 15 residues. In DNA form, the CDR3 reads TGTGCCAGCAGTGACCCCGGGGGGAGCTCCTACGAGCAGTACTTC. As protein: CASSDPGGSSYEQYF.

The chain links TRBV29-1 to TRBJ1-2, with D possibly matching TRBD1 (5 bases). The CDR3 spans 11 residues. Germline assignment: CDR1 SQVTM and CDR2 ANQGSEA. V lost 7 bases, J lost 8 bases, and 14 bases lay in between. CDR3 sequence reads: CSADGGYGYTF. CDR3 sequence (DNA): TGCAGCGCCGACGGGGGTTACGGCTACACCTTC.

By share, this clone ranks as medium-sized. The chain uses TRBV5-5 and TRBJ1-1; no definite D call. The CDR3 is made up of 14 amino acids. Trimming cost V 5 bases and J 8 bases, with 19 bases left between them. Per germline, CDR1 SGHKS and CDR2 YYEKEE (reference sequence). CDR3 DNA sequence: TGTGCCAGCAGTCGAGAAGGTACGTGGACCGAAGCTTTCTTT. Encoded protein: CASSREGTWTEAFF.

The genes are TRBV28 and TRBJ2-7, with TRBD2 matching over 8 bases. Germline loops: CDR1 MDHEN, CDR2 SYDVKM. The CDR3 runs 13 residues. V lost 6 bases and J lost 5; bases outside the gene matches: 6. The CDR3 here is CASRVAGNDEQYF. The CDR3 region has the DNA TGTGCCAGCAGAGTAGCGGGAAACGACGAGCAGTACTTC.

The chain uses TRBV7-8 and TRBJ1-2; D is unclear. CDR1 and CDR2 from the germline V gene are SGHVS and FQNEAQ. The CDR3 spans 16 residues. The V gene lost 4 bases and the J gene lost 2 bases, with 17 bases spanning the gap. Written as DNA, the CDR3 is TGTGCCAGCAGCTCGCCTGACATCTCGCTAAACTATGGCTACACCTTC. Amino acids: CASSSPDISLNYGYTF. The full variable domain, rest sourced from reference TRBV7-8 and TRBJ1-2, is GAGVSQSPRYKVAKRGQDVALRCDPISGHVSLFWYQQALGQGPEFLTYFQNEAQLDKSGLPSDRFFAERPEGSVSTLKIQRTQQEDSAVYLCASSSPDISLNYGYTFGSGTRLTVV.

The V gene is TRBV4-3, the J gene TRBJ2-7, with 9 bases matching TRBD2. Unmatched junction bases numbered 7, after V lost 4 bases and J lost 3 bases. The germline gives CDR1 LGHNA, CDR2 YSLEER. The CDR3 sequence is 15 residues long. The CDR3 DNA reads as TGCGCCAGCAGCCCGTCGACTAGCGGATACTACGAGCAGTACTTC. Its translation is CASSPSTSGYYEQYF.

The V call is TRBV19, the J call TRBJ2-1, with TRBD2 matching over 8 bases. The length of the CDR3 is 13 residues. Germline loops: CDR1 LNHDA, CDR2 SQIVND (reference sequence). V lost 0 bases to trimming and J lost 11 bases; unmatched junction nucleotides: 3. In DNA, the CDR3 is TGTGCCAGTAGTATAGATCTAGCGGGCCAGCAGTTCTTC. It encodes CASSIDLAGQQFF.

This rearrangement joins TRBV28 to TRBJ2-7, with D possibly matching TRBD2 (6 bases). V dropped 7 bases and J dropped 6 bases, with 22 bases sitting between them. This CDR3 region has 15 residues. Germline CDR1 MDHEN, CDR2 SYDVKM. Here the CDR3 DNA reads TGTGCCAGCATCCACGCATCGGGGGAACCCAGCGAGCAGTACTTC. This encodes CASIHASGEPSEQYF.

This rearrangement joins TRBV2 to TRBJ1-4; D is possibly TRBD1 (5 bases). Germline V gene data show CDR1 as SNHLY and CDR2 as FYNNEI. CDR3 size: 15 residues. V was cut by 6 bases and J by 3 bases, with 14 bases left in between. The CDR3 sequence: CASRTPTASNEKLFF. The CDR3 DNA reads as TGTGCCAGCAGAACCCCGACAGCTTCTAATGAAAAACTGTTTTTT.

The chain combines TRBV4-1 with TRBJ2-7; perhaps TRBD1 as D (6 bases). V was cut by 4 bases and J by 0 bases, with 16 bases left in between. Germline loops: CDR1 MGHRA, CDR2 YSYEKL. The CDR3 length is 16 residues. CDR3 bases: TGCGCCAGCAGCCCTAAAGCGGCAGGGGACTCCTACGAGCAGTACTTC. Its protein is CASSPKAAGDSYEQYF.

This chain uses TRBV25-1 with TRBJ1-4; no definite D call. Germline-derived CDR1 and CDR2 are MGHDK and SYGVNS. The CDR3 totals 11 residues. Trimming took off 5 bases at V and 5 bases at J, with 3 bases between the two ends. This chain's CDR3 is CASSRNEKLFF. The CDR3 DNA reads TGTGCCAGCAGTCGGAATGAAAAACTGTTTTTT.

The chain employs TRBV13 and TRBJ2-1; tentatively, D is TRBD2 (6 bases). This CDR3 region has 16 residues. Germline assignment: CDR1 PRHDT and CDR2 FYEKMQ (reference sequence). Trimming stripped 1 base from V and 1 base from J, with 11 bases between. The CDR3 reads CASSLEAGPSYNEQFF. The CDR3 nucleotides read TGTGCCAGCAGCTTAGAAGCGGGCCCTTCCTACAATGAGCAGTTCTTC.

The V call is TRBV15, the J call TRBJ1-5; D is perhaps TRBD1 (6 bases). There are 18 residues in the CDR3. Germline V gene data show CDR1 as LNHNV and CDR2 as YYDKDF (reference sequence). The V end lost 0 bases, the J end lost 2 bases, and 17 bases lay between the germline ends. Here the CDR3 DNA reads TGTGCCACCAGCAGAGAGGTACGCAGGGGAGGTGGCAATCAGCCCCAGCATTTT. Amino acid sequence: CATSREVRRGGGNQPQHF.

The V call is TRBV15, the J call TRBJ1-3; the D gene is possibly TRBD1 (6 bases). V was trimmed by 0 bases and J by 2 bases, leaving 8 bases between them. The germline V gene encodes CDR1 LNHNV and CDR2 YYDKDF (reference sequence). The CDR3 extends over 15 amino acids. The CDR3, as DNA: TGTGCCACCAGCAGAGACAGGGGCCCTGGAAACACCATATATTTT. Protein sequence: CATSRDRGPGNTIYF. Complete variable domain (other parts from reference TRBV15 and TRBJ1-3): DAMVIQNPRYQVTQFGKPVTLSCSQTLNHNVMYWYQQKSSQAPKLLFHYYDKDFNNEADTPDNFQSRRPNTSFCFLDIRSPGLGDTAMYLCATSRDRGPGNTIYFGEGSWLTVV.

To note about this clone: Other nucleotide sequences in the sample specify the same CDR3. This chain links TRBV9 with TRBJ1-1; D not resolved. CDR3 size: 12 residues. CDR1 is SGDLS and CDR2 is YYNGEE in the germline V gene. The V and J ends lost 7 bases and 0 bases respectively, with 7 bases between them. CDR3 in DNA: TGTGCCAGCTCCCCTGTGAACACTGAAGCTTTCTTT. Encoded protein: CASSPVNTEAFF.